This T cell receptor (beta chain) was sequenced in a study of blood T cell repertoires in COVID-19. CDR3 length: 16 amino acids. The J segment lost 7 bases and the V segment lost 3 bases, leaving 11 bases of the junction unmatched. Germline CDR1 and CDR2: KGHSH and LQKENI. Some clones are missing from TCRdb's copy, which holds only in-frame ones; the method was immunoSEQ multiplex PCR. The table records 350,000 to 450,000 clones, 90% to 95% of them present only once. The clonotype was recovered from a middle-aged woman who had been exposed to COVID-19. Material for sequencing was PBMCs or T cells enriched from blood (not recorded which). This chain joins TRBV18 and TRBJ2-1; 8 bases are a match to TRBD2. The CDR3 region is CASSPLSGSVRNEQFF. The DNA of the CDR3 is TGTGCCAGCTCACCCTTGAGCGGGAGTGTGAGGAATGAGCAGTTCTTC. The full variable domain, completed using reference TRBV18 and TRBJ2-1, is NAGVMQNPRHLVRRRGQEARLRCSPMKGHSHVYWYRQLPEEGLKFMVYLQKENIIDESGMPKERFSAEFPKEGPSILRIQQVVRGDSAAYFCASSPLSGSVRNEQFFGPGTRLTVL.